This TCR beta chain was identified during a study of T-cell reconstitution after alpha-beta-depleted transplantation in children (dated by TCRdb to about 2016). Regarding the complete study: T-cell immune reconstitution after TCRalphabeta/CD19-depleted allogeneic hematopoietic cell transplantation in children was quantitatively tracked in the study by means of TCR repertoire profiling.

The method behind the library was PCR. The listed sequencing device is Illumina HiSeq 2500. TCR libraries were prepared with molecular barcoding, using unique molecular identifiers to normalize TCRbeta repertoire quantification. The public reads were reprocessed in TCRdb via fastp at Q25 and MiXCR, keeping in-frame beta chains. Entries are consolidated by CDR3 protein sequence, retaining the most common genes and DNA. The sample table contains hundreds of thousands of distinct CDR3 sequences; only one count was recorded for around a third of them. 2% to 3% of the sample lies in the top ten. As concerns this clonotype: No cognate antigen has been identified for it. Base qualities are not recorded, but no much larger clone differs from it by a single base.

The sequence was obtained from a human donor who donated a stem cell graft to a child with aplastic anemia. Sequences were derived from PBMCs from the stem cell graft donor, sampled from the stem cell graft.

CDR3 region: CATSDRGPTAYNEQFF. In nucleotides, the sequence is TGTGCCACCAGTGATCGGGGTCCAACCGCATACAATGAGCAGTTCTTC. The rearrangement combines TRBV24-1 with TRBJ2-1; D gene: possibly TRBD2, on 5 matching bases. Looking up the germline V gene yields CDR1 KGHDR and CDR2 SFDVKD. The CDR3 contains 16 residues, cysteine and phenylalanine counted. Here the CDR3 DNA is all that survives: 48 bases in frame from base 1. V is clipped by 3 bases and J by 4 bases, and the sequence between their germline boundaries is 15 bases long.